This TCR beta chain was identified during a study of CD8+ T cells in alopecia areata. At the level of the study: Transfer of skin from 6-12-month-old C3H/HeJ graft donors with spontaneous alopecia was made to roughly 6-10-week-old female C3H/HeJ mice. Study-level results: Among the cells sequenced in scalp samples are also the resident alphabeta T cells of normal skin. Affected scalp, especially in alopecia totalis/universalis, had a higher clonality than normal scalp did. Mice gave a clearer picture of TCR sharing than patients did, possibly for HLA-related reasons.

The authors sorted pooled cutaneous lymph node cells using CD4, CD8alpha, NKG2D, NKG2ACE and other markers. This clone came up a few times. The antigen remains unidentified. Gene names denote mouse genes. Isolated RNA was reverse transcribed into cDNA used as the sequencing template. The data were produced by immunoSEQ multiplex PCR, yet TCRdb's version contains in-frame clones alone and is incomplete. There are about 300,000 clones in the sample, none observed a single time. The TCR sequence derives from a C3H/HeJ mouse with alopecia areata. The mice in this strain carry MHC haplotype H2-k. Source material: CD4+ T cells sorted from a lymph node.

CDR3 residues: CASSHIQENTGQLYF. CDR3 bases read: TGTGCCAGCAGCCACATTCAGGAAAACACCGGG. The V and J genes are TRBV5 and TRBJ2-2, with no clear D. Read data end 4 residues before the CDR3 end; the end is taken from the germline J gene. The CDR3 extends over 15 amino acids. Trimming cost V 3 bases and J 1 base, with 9 bases left between them. Germline CDR1 LGHNA, CDR2 YNLKQL (reference sequence).